This T cell receptor (beta chain) derives from a study of CD8 T cells in Susac syndrome. The multiple sclerosis controls were treatment-naive patients with relapsing-remitting disease that was stable or active. With random hexamers, 0.5 to 1 ug RNA was reverse transcribed. Each CDR3 protein gets one entry after TCRdb re-called the immunoSEQ multiplex PCR reads with MiXCR. The sample has some 300,000 distinct CDR3 sequences, about nine tenths seen once; the top ten hold around 0.18%. The CDR3 spans 16 residues. Germline values: CDR1 LNHNV, CDR2 YYDKDF (reference sequence). Unmatched junction bases numbered 12, after V lost 8 bases and J lost 3 bases.

The receptor was derived from a human donor with multiple sclerosis. Sequencing used CD8+ T cells from PBMCs. The chain carries TRBV15 and TRBJ2-5; 10 bases agree with TRBD2. CDR3 coding DNA: TGTGCCACCGCCCCCAGTGTGCTAGCGGGGGAAGAGACCCAGTACTTC. Translating it yields CATAPSVLAGEETQYF.